Below, 6 T cell receptor beta chains from the same sample are listed, as sequenced in a study of shared clonotypes between healthy human individuals. TCRdb's copy holds only in-frame clones and misses some; the assay was immunoSEQ multiplex PCR. Of about 1.1 million clones listed, around 77% are singletons. Sequencing used memory CD4+ T cells from PBMCs. The sample's subset: CD45RA-negative fraction. The receptors originated from a young man in good health. Some clones in this sample may be carry-over from other donors' samples.

The rearrangement joins TRBV2 to TRBJ1-5; D is ambiguous. Trimming removed 1 base at V and 4 bases at J, with 11 bases between. Germline V CDR1 and CDR2: SNHLY, FYNNEI. CDR3 length: 15 residues. In DNA, the CDR3 is TGTGCCAGCAGTGAAGTTTCAAGGGTAAATCAGCCCCAGCATTTT. Translating gives CASSEVSRVNQPQHF.

J is TRBJ2-7 and V is TRBV4-2; D not certain. The CDR3 consists of 15 residues. Germline V CDR1 and CDR2: LGHNA, YNFKEQ. V was trimmed by 1 base and J by 2 bases, leaving 12 bases between them. CDR3 amino acids: CASSQVQTPPYEQYF. In DNA form, the CDR3 reads TGTGCCAGCAGCCAAGTCCAGACTCCCCCCTACGAGCAGTACTTC.

The CDR3 sequence: CASSAGSGAEVSYEQYF. In DNA, the CDR3 is TGTGCCAGCAGCGCAGGGAGTGGGGCAGAAGTCTCCTACGAGCAGTACTTC. This chain connects TRBV9 to TRBJ2-7; D might be TRBD1 or TRBD2, each matching 5 bases. V was shortened by 3 bases and J by 0 bases, with 19 bases between the two germline ends. CDR1 is SGDLS, CDR2 YYNGEE, per germline. The CDR3 sequence is 17 residues long.

This sequence joins TRBV9 and TRBJ2-1, with 7 bases identical to TRBD2. Trimming at V came to 0 bases and at J to 9 bases, leaving 9 bases not matched to a gene. This CDR3 spans 15 amino acids. Germline values: CDR1 SGDLS, CDR2 YYNGEE. CDR3 in amino acids: CASSVAVGGNGEQFF. The DNA for the CDR3 is TGTGCCAGCAGCGTAGCCGTGGGGGGGAATGGTGAGCAGTTCTTC.

This clone has ten or more counts. Other DNA sequences in the sample encode the same CDR3. The rearrangement links TRBV7-9 to TRBJ1-1; tentative D call: TRBD1 (6 bases). V lost 2 bases, J lost 1 base, and 8 bases lay in between. This CDR3 is 14 amino acids long. CDR1 is SEHNR and CDR2 is FQNEAQ in the germline V gene (reference sequence). The CDR3 DNA reads TGTGCCAGCAGCTTACAGGGGTGGAACACTGAAGCTTTCTTT. Translated, it gives CASSLQGWNTEAFF.

The chain joins TRBV7-9 to TRBJ2-1, with 8 bases fitting TRBD2. CDR3 size: 13 residues. Trimming at V came to 5 bases and at J to 9 bases, leaving 6 bases not matched to a gene. The germline CDR1 and CDR2 sequences are SEHNR and FQNEAQ (reference sequence). The CDR3 DNA is TGTGCCAGCAGCCTCGGGACTAGAGGTGAGCAGTTCTTC. Amino acid sequence: CASSLGTRGEQFF. The variable domain in full, with the rest retrieved from reference TRBV7-9 and TRBJ2-1, is DTGVSQNPRHKITKRGQNVTFRCDPISEHNRLYWYRQTLGQGPEFLTYFQNEAQLEKSRLLSDRFSAERPKGSFSTLEIQRTEQGDSAMYLCASSLGTRGEQFFGPGTRLTVL.